One and the same sample provided the 24 T cell receptor beta chains below, sequenced in a study of OX40 agonist ivuxolimab in advanced cancers. Profiling relied on immunoSEQ multiplex PCR, and the TCRdb table lists in-frame clones only, not all of them. The table shows about 70,000 clones, with around 90% occurring only once. Sequences were derived from CD4+ or CD8+ T cells sorted from blood, sampled in a trial of the OX40 agonist ivuxolimab. These receptors all stem from an adult with an advanced solid tumor such as melanoma, head and neck, liver or kidney cancer.

The gene calls are TRBV2 and TRBJ1-1; no clear D gene. The CDR3 contains 13 residues. Per the germline V gene, CDR1 is SNHLY and CDR2 is FYNNEI. Trimming pared 4 bases from V and 1 base from J, leaving 7 bases between. The CDR3 reads CASSADGNTEAFF. The CDR3 nucleotides are TGTGCCAGCAGTGCGGATGGGAACACTGAAGCTTTCTTT.

The count of this clone is one. This chain uses TRBV7-9 with TRBJ2-3; unclear D gene. Trimming cost V 3 bases and J 1 base, with 11 bases left between them. The CDR3 spans 15 residues. Germline V CDR1 and CDR2: SEHNR, FQNEAQ (reference sequence). CDR3 sequence (DNA): TGTGCCAGCAGCTTTTCTGATGGGGGCACAGATACGCAGTATTTT. The encoded protein is CASSFSDGGTDTQYF.

This rearrangement joins TRBV7-9 to TRBJ2-1, with 9 positions matching TRBD2. The CDR3 is 18 amino acids. Germline-derived CDR1 and CDR2 are SEHNR and FQNEAQ (reference sequence). The trim removed 5 bases at V and 7 bases at J, leaving 18 bases unmatched. The CDR3 coding sequence is TGTGCCAGCAGCCCCAGCCCCCTTGCGGGAGGGCCGCGGAATGAGCAGTTCTTC. Translation: CASSPSPLAGGPRNEQFF.

The chain joins TRBV6-5 to TRBJ2-5; TRBD1 might be the D (5 bases). Trimming removed 5 bases at V and 2 bases at J, with 12 bases between. The CDR3 loop spans 14 amino acids. CDR1 and CDR2 from the germline V gene are MNHEY and SVGAGI. CDR3 bases: TGTGCCAGCAGTAGGAACGACAGACAAGAGACCCAGTACTTC. Protein product: CASSRNDRQETQYF.

The chain uses TRBV2 and TRBJ2-7; D could derive from TRBD1 or TRBD2 (5 bases each). The V end lost 7 bases, the J end lost 2 bases, and 21 bases lay between the germline ends. Germline CDR1 reads SNHLY; CDR2 reads FYNNEI. This CDR3 region has 16 residues. This chain's CDR3 is CASNLAGTLGPYEQYF. CDR3 sequence (DNA): TGTGCCAGCAACCTGGCCGGGACCCTGGGGCCCTACGAGCAGTACTTC. Full variable domain (missing parts from reference TRBV2 and TRBJ2-7): EPEVTQTPSHQVTQMGQEVILRCVPISNHLYFYWYRQILGQKVEFLVSFYNNEISEKSEIFDDQFSVERPDGSNFTLKIRSTKLEDSAMYFCASNLAGTLGPYEQYFGPGTRLTVT.

This chain uses TRBV28 with TRBJ1-2; no clear D. V was trimmed by 11 bases and J by 2 bases, leaving 15 bases between them. The germline CDR1 and CDR2 sequences are MDHEN and SYDVKM. The CDR3 has 13 residues. Here the CDR3 DNA reads TGTGCCCTTAAGGGAGGAGGGAACTATGGCTACACCTTC. This gives the protein CALKGGGNYGYTF.

This sequence joins TRBV15 and TRBJ1-1; D might be TRBD1 (6 bases). The CDR3 has 15 amino acids. The ends were cut back, 1 base at V and 1 base at J, with 10 bases in the middle. The germline V gene has CDR1 LNHNV and CDR2 YYDKDF (reference sequence). This chain's CDR3 is CATSRGGAGNTEAFF. In DNA form, the CDR3 reads TGTGCCACCAGCAGAGGGGGGGCAGGGAACACTGAAGCTTTCTTT.

The V gene is TRBV2, the J gene TRBJ1-6, with TRBD1 identical over 10 bases. V was clipped by 6 bases and J by 10 bases; unmatched bases: 12. CDR1 and CDR2 (germline): SNHLY, FYNNEI. The length of the CDR3 is 16 residues. This CDR3 is CASSPRQGARESPLHF. As DNA, the CDR3 is TGTGCCAGCAGCCCTCGACAGGGGGCGAGGGAGTCACCCCTCCACTTT.

The CDR3 spells CASAATGGYYEQYF. In DNA form, the CDR3 reads TGTGCTAGTGCCGCGACAGGGGGATACTACGAGCAGTACTTC. The chain joins TRBV12-5 to TRBJ2-7; 9 bases match TRBD1. Germline CDR1 LGHNT, CDR2 FRNRAP. The V and J ends lost 7 bases and 3 bases, in that order; junction bases with no gene match: 7. The CDR3 consists of 14 residues.

The V and J genes are TRBV5-1 and TRBJ2-4, with 8 bases aligning to TRBD1. The V and J ends lost 7 bases and 10 bases, in that order; junction bases with no gene match: 10. Germline assignment: CDR1 SGHRS and CDR2 YFSETQ. This CDR3 is 13 amino acids long. CDR3 sequence reads: CASSGQGNWIQYF. The CDR3 DNA follows: TGCGCCAGCTCAGGACAGGGCAATTGGATTCAGTACTTC. Together with reference TRBV5-1 and TRBJ2-4, the CDR3 gives the full variable domain: KAGVTQTPRYLIKTRGQQVTLSCSPISGHRSVSWYQQTPGQGLQFLFEYFSETQRNKGNFPGRFSGRQFSNSRSEMNVSTLELGDSALYLCASSGQGNWIQYFGAGTRLSVL.

The CDR3 nucleotides read TGTGCCAGCAGCTTGGACAATCAGCCCCAGCATTTT. Its protein product is CASSLDNQPQHF. This sequence joins TRBV5-5 and TRBJ1-5, with no clear D. CDR3 length: 12 amino acids. Germline lookup yields CDR1 SGHKS and CDR2 YYEKEE (reference sequence). Trimming shortened V by 0 bases and J by 3 bases, and 1 base separated the two germline ends.

The V and J genes are TRBV5-5 and TRBJ1-2; D is uncertain. Looked up from germline, CDR1 is SGHKS and CDR2 is YYEKEE (reference sequence). This CDR3 contains 14 residues. V was pared by 5 bases and J by 2 bases, with 13 bases between. The CDR3 region has the DNA TGTGCCAGCAGTCGGATCGGTTTCAACTATGGCTACACCTTC. Its protein is CASSRIGFNYGYTF.

This clone was counted between two and nine times. The J gene is TRBJ2-7, the V gene TRBV28, with 8 bases lining up with TRBD1. There are 15 residues in the CDR3. The junction had 11 bases not matched to a gene; V was cut back by 6 bases and J by 4 bases. Germline CDR1 and CDR2: MDHEN and SYDVKM. CDR3 nucleotides: TGTGCCAGCAGCCTAGCTGGGACAGGTGGATACGAGCAGTACTTC. Translation: CASSLAGTGGYEQYF.

The chain uses TRBV7-3 and TRBJ2-7; D perhaps matches TRBD1 (6 bases). The CDR3 is 15 amino acids. V was shortened by 1 base and J by 1 base, with 11 bases between the two germline ends. CDR1 SGHTA and CDR2 FQGTGA come from the germline V gene. The CDR3 nucleotides are TGTGCCAGCAGCTTAAGGGCAGGGGATTCCTACGAGCAGTACTTC. Its protein is CASSLRAGDSYEQYF.

This clone has just a few counts. The chain has TRBV28 and TRBJ2-1; D gene unclear. The V end lost 6 bases, the J end lost 10 bases, and 10 bases lay between the germline ends. The CDR3 contains 11 residues. The germline V gene encodes CDR1 MDHEN and CDR2 SYDVKM. CDR3 in amino acids: CASRSLTEQFF. The CDR3 DNA follows: TGTGCCAGCAGGTCTCTGACAGAGCAGTTCTTC.

This chain joins TRBV6-5 and TRBJ2-2; D may be TRBD1 or TRBD2 (5 bases each). V was pared by 3 bases and J by 7 bases, with 12 bases between. Germline V gene lookup returns CDR1 MNHEY and CDR2 SVGAGI. The CDR3 extends over 14 amino acids. The CDR3 sequence is CASSYGQGVGELFF. CDR3 coding DNA: TGTGCCAGCAGTTATGGTCAGGGAGTCGGGGAGCTGTTTTTT.

The chain links TRBV27 to TRBJ2-7; 10 bases line up with TRBD2. The CDR3 is made up of 15 amino acids. In germline, CDR1 is MNHEY, CDR2 SMNVEV (reference sequence). V lost 7 bases and J lost 3; bases outside the gene matches: 9. The CDR3 DNA is TGTGCCAGCAAGCCTTCGGGACTAGCGAACTACGAGCAGTACTTC. It yields the protein CASKPSGLANYEQYF.

The chain employs TRBV7-3 and TRBJ2-3; 8 bases fit TRBD2. The length of the CDR3 is 16 residues. Germline assignment: CDR1 SGHTA and CDR2 FQGTGA. The V and J ends lost 4 bases and 3 bases, in that order; junction bases with no gene match: 9. The CDR3 loop reads CASSSLSGKATDTQYF. CDR3 bases: TGTGCCAGCAGCTCCCTTAGCGGGAAGGCGACAGATACGCAGTATTTT. The full variable domain, rest sourced from reference TRBV7-3 and TRBJ2-3, is GAGVSQTPSNKVTEKGKYVELRCDPISGHTALYWYRQSLGQGPEFLIYFQGTGAADDSGLPNDRFFAVRPEGSVSTLKIQRTERGDSAVYLCASSSLSGKATDTQYFGPGTRLTVL.

There are a few counts of this clone. V gene TRBV6-5 combines with J gene TRBJ1-6, with TRBD1 identical over 9 bases. The CDR3 has 15 amino acids. Germline V gives CDR1 MNHEY, CDR2 SVGAGI. After removal of 5 bases from V and 7 bases from J, the junction contained 6 bases not matched to a gene. This chain's CDR3 is CASSPLGTGNSPLHF. The CDR3, as DNA: TGTGCCAGCAGTCCCCTCGGGACAGGGAATTCACCCCTCCACTTT.

V usage is TRBV18 and J usage is TRBJ2-1; tentatively, D is TRBD1 or TRBD2 (5 bases each). Germline-derived CDR1 and CDR2 are KGHSH and LQKENI. CDR3 length equals 15 residues. Trimming pared 3 bases from V and 8 bases from J, leaving 17 bases between. This chain's CDR3 is CASSPPGPTADEQFF. CDR3 sequence (DNA): TGTGCCAGCTCACCTCCGGGGCCCACGGCCGATGAGCAGTTCTTC.

This clone has only one observation. The V and J genes are TRBV7-2 and TRBJ1-2, with 9 nucleotides matching TRBD1. Per the germline V gene, CDR1 is SGHTA and CDR2 is FQGNSA. V was pared by 5 bases and J by 5 bases, with 6 bases of the junction left unmatched. The CDR3 totals 14 residues. CDR3 sequence reads: CASSPKGQGYGYTF. In DNA, the CDR3 is TGTGCCAGCAGCCCAAAGGGACAGGGATATGGCTACACCTTC.

J is TRBJ2-1 and V is TRBV27; D uncertain. The length of the CDR3 is 11 residues. V lost 7 bases and J 8 bases, leaving 9 bases between the germline ends. The V gene's germline CDR1 is MNHEY and CDR2 SMNVEV (reference sequence). The CDR3 nucleotides read TGTGCCAGCACTTACAGCCATGAGCAGTTCTTC. Translation: CASTYSHEQFF.

The CDR3 here is CASSLLGKNIQYF. The CDR3 DNA follows: TGTGCCAGCAGCCTTCTAGGCAAAAACATTCAGTACTTC. This chain connects TRBV5-6 to TRBJ2-4; no reliable D call. CDR3 length: 13 amino acids. Germline-derived CDR1 and CDR2 are SGHDT and YYEEEE. V gave up 4 bases and J gave up 3 bases, with 8 bases separating them.

The gene calls are TRBV7-3 and TRBJ1-2; D possibly corresponds to TRBD1 (5 bases). The length of the CDR3 is 17 residues. Trimming left V 1 base short and J 0 bases short, with 15 bases between. Looked up from germline, CDR1 is SGHTA and CDR2 is FQGTGA. The CDR3 here is CASSLRARATSNYGYTF. As DNA, the CDR3 is TGTGCCAGCAGCTTAAGGGCCAGGGCCACCTCTAACTATGGCTACACCTTC.